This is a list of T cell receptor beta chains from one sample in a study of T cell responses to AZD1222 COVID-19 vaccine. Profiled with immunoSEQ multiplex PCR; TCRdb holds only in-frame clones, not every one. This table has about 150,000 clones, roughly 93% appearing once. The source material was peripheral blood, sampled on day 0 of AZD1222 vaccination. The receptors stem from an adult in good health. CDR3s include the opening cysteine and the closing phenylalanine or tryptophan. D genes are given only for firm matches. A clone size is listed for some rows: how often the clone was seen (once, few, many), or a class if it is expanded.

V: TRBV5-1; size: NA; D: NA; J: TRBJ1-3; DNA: TGCGCCAGCAGCGACAGCGCCTCTGGAAACACCATATATTTT; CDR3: CASSDSASGNTIYF
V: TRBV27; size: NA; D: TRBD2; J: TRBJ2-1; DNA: TGTGCCAGCAGTTTATTCGGGACTACGGTTTACAATGAGCAGTTCTTC; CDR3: CASSLFGTTVYNEQFF
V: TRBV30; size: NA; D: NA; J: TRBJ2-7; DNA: TGTGCCTGGACCAAACGAGGCAGGGCGGGTGAGCAGTACTTC; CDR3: CAWTKRGRAGEQYF
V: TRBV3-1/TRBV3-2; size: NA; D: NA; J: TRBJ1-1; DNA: TGTGCCAGCAGCCAAGATATGACAGGAACTGAAGCTTTCTTT; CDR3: CASSQDMTGTEAFF
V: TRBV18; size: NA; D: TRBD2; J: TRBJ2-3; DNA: TGTGCCAGCTCAATAACTAGCGGGAGCACAGATACGCAGTATTTT; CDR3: CASSITSGSTDTQYF
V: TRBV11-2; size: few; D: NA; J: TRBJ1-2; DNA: TGTGCCAGCAGCTCTACTTGGACTATTGGGGGTGGCTACACCTTC; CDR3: CASSSTWTIGGGYTF
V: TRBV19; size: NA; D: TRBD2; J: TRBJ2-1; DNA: TGTGCCAGTAGTGGACGTGGAGCGGGAGGCCTTGCGAATGAGCAGTTCTTC; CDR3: CASSGRGAGGLANEQFF
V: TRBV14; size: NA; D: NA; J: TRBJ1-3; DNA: TGTGCCAGCAGCCAAGATTTCGCGACAGGCGACGGAAACACCATATATTTT; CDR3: CASSQDFATGDGNTIYF
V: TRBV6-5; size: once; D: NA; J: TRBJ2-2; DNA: TGTGCCAGCAGAACTTTACTAGGGACCGGGGAGCTGTTTTTT; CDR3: CASRTLLGTGELFF
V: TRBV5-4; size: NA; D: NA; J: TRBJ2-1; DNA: TGTGCCAGCAGCCCCGGCAGGGGGGACTATGAGCAGTTCTTC; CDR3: CASSPGRGDYEQFF
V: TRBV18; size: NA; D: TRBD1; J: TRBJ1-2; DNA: TGTGCCAGCTCACCCCCAGGGGGTCGCGGCTACACCTTC; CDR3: CASSPPGGRGYTF
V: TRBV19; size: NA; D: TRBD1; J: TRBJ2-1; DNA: TGTGCCAGTAGTAGACAGGGGGGGGATGAGCAGTTCTTC; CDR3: CASSRQGGDEQFF
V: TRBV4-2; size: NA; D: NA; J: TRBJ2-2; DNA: TGTGCCAGCAGCCAAGATGGTCAGAACACCGGGGAGCTGTTTTTT; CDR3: CASSQDGQNTGELFF
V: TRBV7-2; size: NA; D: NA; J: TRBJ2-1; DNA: TGTGCCAGCAGCTTATCTAAGAATCTGAACAATGAGCAGTTCTTC; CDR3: CASSLSKNLNNEQFF
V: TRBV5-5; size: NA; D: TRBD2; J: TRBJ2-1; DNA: TGTGCCAGCAGCTTAAGCGGGAGGGCCGGCAATGAGCAGTTCTTC; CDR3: CASSLSGRAGNEQFF
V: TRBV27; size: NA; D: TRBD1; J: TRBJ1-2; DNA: TGTGCCAGCAGTCCGGCCGGGACAGGGGACCCCTATGGCTACACCTTC; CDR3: CASSPAGTGDPYGYTF
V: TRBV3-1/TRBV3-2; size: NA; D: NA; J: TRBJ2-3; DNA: TGTGCCAGCAGCCAAGATTTAGGGGCAACGGATTTT; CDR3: CASSQDLGATDF
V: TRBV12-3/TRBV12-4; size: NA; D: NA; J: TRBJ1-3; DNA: TGTGCCAGCAGGGGGTTTTCTGGAAACACCATATATTTT; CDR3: CASRGFSGNTIYF
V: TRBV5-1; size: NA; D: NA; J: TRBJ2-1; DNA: TGCGCCAGCAGCTTGGACCTAGCGAGCTACAATGAGCAGTTCTTC; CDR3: CASSLDLASYNEQFF
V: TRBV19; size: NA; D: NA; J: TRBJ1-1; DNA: TGTGCCAGTAGTCGCCCCCCTTCGGGAATGAACACTGAAGCTTTCTTT; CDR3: CASSRPPSGMNTEAFF
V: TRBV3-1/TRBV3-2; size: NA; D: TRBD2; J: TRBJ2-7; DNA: TGTGCCAGCAGCGAAACTAGCGTAGAGCAGTACTTC; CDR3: CASSETSVEQYF
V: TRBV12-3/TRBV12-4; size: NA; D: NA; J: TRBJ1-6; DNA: TGTGCCAGCAGTTTCGAGGTTAATTCACCCCTCCACTTT; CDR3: CASSFEVNSPLHF
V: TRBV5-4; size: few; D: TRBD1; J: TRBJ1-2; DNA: TGTGCCAGCAGCTTGATGGGGACAGATGGCTACACCTTC; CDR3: CASSLMGTDGYTF
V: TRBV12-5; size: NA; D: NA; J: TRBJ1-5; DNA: TGTGCTAGTGGTTTGGTACTTGGACAGCTGACTCAGCCCCAGCATTTT; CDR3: CASGLVLGQLTQPQHF
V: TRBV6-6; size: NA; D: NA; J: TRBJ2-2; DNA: TGTGCCAGCAGTCCCTATCCCGCCGGGGAGCTGTTTTTT; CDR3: CASSPYPAGELFF
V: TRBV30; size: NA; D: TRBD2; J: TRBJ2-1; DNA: TGTGCCTGGAGTGTAAGACTAGCGGGAGGGTGGAATGAGCAGTTCTTC; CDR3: CAWSVRLAGGWNEQFF
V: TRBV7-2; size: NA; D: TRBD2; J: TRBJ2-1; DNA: TGTGCCAGCAGCTTATCATGGACTAGCGGGAGTAATTGTGAGCAGTTCTTC; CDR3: CASSLSWTSGSNCEQFF
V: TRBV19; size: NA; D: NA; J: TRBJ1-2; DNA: TGTGCCAGTAGAAGGGGCCCGGACGGTTATGGCTACACCTTC; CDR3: CASRRGPDGYGYTF
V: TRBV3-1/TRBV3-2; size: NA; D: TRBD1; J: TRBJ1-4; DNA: TGTGCCAGCAGCACCAGGGACAGGGAGGCAGGAAAACTGTTTTTT; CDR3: CASSTRDREAGKLFF
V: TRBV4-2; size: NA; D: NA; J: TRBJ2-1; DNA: TGTGCCAGCAGCCAGCAAGTAGGGGGTATTGATGAGCAGTTCTTC; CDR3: CASSQQVGGIDEQFF
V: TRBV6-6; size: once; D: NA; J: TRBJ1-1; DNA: TGTGCCAGCAGATCGGGCCAAGTGCTGAACACTGAAGCTTTCTTT; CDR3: CASRSGQVLNTEAFF